These 15 T cell receptor beta chains share one sample of origin, sequenced in a study of shared clonotypes between healthy human individuals. Sequencing used immunoSEQ multiplex PCR; TCRdb keeps in-frame clones, though not all of them. The table shows more than 2,000,000 clones, with 90% to 95% occurring only once. Sequencing was done on a sample of naive CD4+ T cells sorted from blood. The subset denotes: CD45RA+ positively selected. These TCRs come from a man aged 18 to 30 in good health.

V and J are TRBV6-1 and TRBJ2-5, with 8 bases lining up with TRBD1. Germline values: CDR1 MNHNS, CDR2 SASEGT. The CDR3 loop spans 16 amino acids. The J segment lost 0 bases and the V segment lost 2 bases, leaving 5 bases of the junction unmatched. The CDR3: CASSEPGTGNQETQYF. The CDR3 DNA follows: TGTGCCAGCAGTGAACCCGGGACAGGTAACCAAGAGACCCAGTACTTC.

The rearrangement uses TRBV6-1 and TRBJ2-7; 9 positions match TRBD1. Germline lookup yields CDR1 MNHNS and CDR2 SASEGT. V was pared by 11 bases and J by 5 bases, with 7 bases of the junction left unmatched. The CDR3 consists of 12 residues. CDR3 sequence (DNA): TGTGCCGCCCGGGACAGGGTTAACGAGCAGTACTTC. Translation gives CAARDRVNEQYF.

In regard to this clone: The sample contains more than one DNA sequence encoding this CDR3. The genes are TRBV11-2 and TRBJ1-6; D is undetermined. The germline V gene has CDR1 SGHAT and CDR2 FQNNGV. V was cut by 1 base and J by 3 bases, with 4 bases left in between. This CDR3 spans 14 amino acids. The CDR3 protein is CASSLASYNSPLHF. The DNA for the CDR3 is TGTGCCAGCAGCTTAGCCAGCTATAATTCACCCCTCCACTTT. Together with reference TRBV11-2 and TRBJ1-6, the CDR3 gives the full variable domain: EAGVAQSPRYKIIEKRQSVAFWCNPISGHATLYWYQQILGQGPKLLIQFQNNGVVDDSQLPKDRFSAERLKGVDSTLKIQPAKLEDSAVYLCASSLASYNSPLHFGNGTRLTVT.

Remarks on this clone: This specimen includes other DNA sequences encoding the same CDR3. J is TRBJ2-5 and V is TRBV5-1; weak D call: TRBD2 (6 bases). CDR1 SGHRS and CDR2 YFSETQ come from the germline V gene. This CDR3 is built from 14 residues. Trimming cost V 0 bases and J 2 bases, with 8 bases left between them. CDR3 coding DNA: TGCGCCAGCAGCTTGGGCGGGGTTCAAGAGACCCAGTACTTC. Its translation is CASSLGGVQETQYF.

This chain joins TRBV7-2 and TRBJ1-3; D might be TRBD1 (6 bases). The germline V gene has CDR1 SGHTA and CDR2 FQGNSA. V dropped 7 bases and J dropped 0 bases, with 13 bases sitting between them. The CDR3 extends over 15 amino acids. CDR3 DNA: TGTGCCAGCACCGGGACACCAATCTCTGGAAACACCATATATTTT. It specifies CASTGTPISGNTIYF.

The V and J genes are TRBV7-9 and TRBJ2-3; no definite D call. The germline gives CDR1 SEHNR, CDR2 FQNEAQ (reference sequence). The length of the CDR3 is 13 residues. Trimming removed 7 bases at V and 1 base at J, with 9 bases between. In DNA, the CDR3 is TGTGCCAGCACGCTCTTGGGCACAGATACGCAGTATTTT. This codes for CASTLLGTDTQYF. The full variable domain, completed using reference TRBV7-9 and TRBJ2-3, is DTGVSQNPRHKITKRGQNVTFRCDPISEHNRLYWYRQTLGQGPEFLTYFQNEAQLEKSRLLSDRFSAERPKGSFSTLEIQRTEQGDSAMYLCASTLLGTDTQYFGPGTRLTVL.

The genes are TRBV10-3 and TRBJ2-2; D ambiguous. V gave up 2 bases and J gave up 1 base, with 11 bases separating them. The germline V gene has CDR1 ENHRY and CDR2 SYGVKD. The CDR3 has 16 residues. The chain's CDR3 is CAISETPQVNTGELFF. The DNA for the CDR3 is TGTGCCATCAGTGAGACACCTCAAGTGAACACCGGGGAGCTGTTTTTT.

The chain couples TRBV30 to TRBJ1-5, with D possibly TRBD1 on 5 matching bases. The CDR3 has 13 amino acids. V lost 3 bases and J 7 bases, leaving 13 bases between the germline ends. Germline loops: CDR1 GTSNPN, CDR2 SVGIG (reference sequence). The DNA for the CDR3 is TGTGCCTGGAGCCCGGGACTTAGGCAGCCCCAGCATTTT. Translation: CAWSPGLRQPQHF.

As DNA, the CDR3 is TGTGCCAGCAGTGTATTTGGGTCGCAGCCCCAGCATTTT. Amino acid sequence: CASSVFGSQPQHF. The chain combines TRBV6-1 with TRBJ1-5; the D is unclear. This CDR3 comprises 13 residues. The V and J ends lost 4 bases and 7 bases respectively, with 11 bases between them. Germline CDR1 is MNHNS and CDR2 is SASEGT.

The genes are TRBV4-3 and TRBJ2-5; no firm D call. CDR3 length: 15 amino acids. Trimming removed 0 bases at V and 2 bases at J, with 10 bases between. Germline CDR1 and CDR2: LGHNA and YSLEER. The CDR3 here is CASSQEGDGQETQYF. CDR3 sequence (DNA): TGCGCCAGCAGCCAAGAAGGAGACGGACAAGAGACCCAGTACTTC.

The chain joins TRBV18 to TRBJ2-5, with 7 positions matching TRBD1. CDR1 is KGHSH and CDR2 is LQKENI in the germline V gene. This CDR3 is 16 amino acids long. Germline trimming cut 1 base from V and 6 bases from J; bases unmatched to any gene: 11. The CDR3, as DNA: TGTGCCAGCTCACCACGACGACCCGACAGGGAACAGACCCAGTACTTC. Its protein product is CASSPRRPDREQTQYF.

This rearrangement joins TRBV5-1 to TRBJ1-3; D remains unclear. The germline V gene encodes CDR1 SGHRS and CDR2 YFSETQ. The CDR3 length is 15 residues. With 4 bases removed from V and 0 bases from J, the gap between germline ends came to 11 bases. CDR3 DNA: TGCGCCAGCAGCACGGAGGGAAGCTCTGGAAACACCATATATTTT. This translates into CASSTEGSSGNTIYF.

The J gene is TRBJ1-3, the V gene TRBV5-6; 7 bases are a match to TRBD1. V was pared by 1 base and J by 2 bases, with 6 bases of the junction left unmatched. CDR1 and CDR2 (germline): SGHDT, YYEEEE. The CDR3 is made up of 16 amino acids. CDR3 loop: CASSLRQGLAGNTIYF. Written as DNA, the CDR3 is TGTGCCAGCAGCTTGAGACAGGGTCTAGCTGGAAACACCATATATTTT. Full variable domain (rest looked up from reference TRBV5-6 and TRBJ1-3): DAGVTQSPTHLIKTRGQQVTLRCSPKSGHDTVSWYQQALGQGPQFIFQYYEEEERQRGNFPDRFSGHQFPNYSSELNVNALLLGDSALYLCASSLRQGLAGNTIYFGEGSWLTVV.

The rearrangement joins TRBV4-3 to TRBJ1-3, with D unclear. Trimming removed 0 bases from V and 4 bases from J, with 13 bases in between. Per the germline V gene, CDR1 is LGHNA and CDR2 is YSLEER. The length of the CDR3 is 16 residues. The chain's CDR3 is CASSQEADFLGNTIYF. CDR3 DNA sequence: TGCGCCAGCAGCCAAGAGGCGGACTTCTTGGGAAACACCATATATTTT.

This chain joins TRBV28 and TRBJ2-7; TRBD1 or TRBD2 may be the D gene (5 bases each). Germline-derived CDR1 and CDR2 are MDHEN and SYDVKM. Trimming shortened V by 2 bases and J by 7 bases, and 18 bases separated the two germline ends. This CDR3 is 15 amino acids long. CDR3 in amino acids: CASSLQRGSIEEQYF. CDR3 coding DNA: TGTGCCAGCAGTTTACAGAGGGGCAGTATAGAGGAGCAGTACTTC.